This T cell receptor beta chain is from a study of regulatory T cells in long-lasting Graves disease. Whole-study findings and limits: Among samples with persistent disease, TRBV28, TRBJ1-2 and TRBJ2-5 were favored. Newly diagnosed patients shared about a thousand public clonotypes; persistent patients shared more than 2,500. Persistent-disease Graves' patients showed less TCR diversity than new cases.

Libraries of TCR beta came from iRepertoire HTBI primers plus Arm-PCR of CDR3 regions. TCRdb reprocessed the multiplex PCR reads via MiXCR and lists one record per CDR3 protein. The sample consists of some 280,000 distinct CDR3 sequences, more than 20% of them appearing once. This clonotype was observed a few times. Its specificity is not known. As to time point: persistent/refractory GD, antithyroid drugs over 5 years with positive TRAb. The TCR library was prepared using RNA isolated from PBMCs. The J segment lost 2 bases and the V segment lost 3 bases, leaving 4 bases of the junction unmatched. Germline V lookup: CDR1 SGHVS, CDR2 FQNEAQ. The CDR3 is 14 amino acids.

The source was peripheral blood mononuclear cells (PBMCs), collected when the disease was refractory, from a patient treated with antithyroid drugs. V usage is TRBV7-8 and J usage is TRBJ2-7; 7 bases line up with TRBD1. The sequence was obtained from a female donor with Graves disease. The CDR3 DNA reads TGTGCCAGCAGCTTTCGGGACAGCACCTACGAGCAGTACTTC. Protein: CASSFRDSTYEQYF.